Listed below are T cell receptor beta chains from one sample, sequenced in a study of beta chain features in type 1 diabetes. Produced via immunoSEQ multiplex PCR; TCRdb's table is partial and in-frame only. The sample contains about 140,000 clones, approximately 10% of which appear only once. The material sequenced was central memory CD4+ T cells from blood. The receptors were sampled from a middle-aged woman in good health. Both conserved end residues are part of each CDR3. The D gene is left open where the match is weak. Some rows mark clone size as missing; the rest say once, few, many or name a class of expanded clone.

clone size,J gene,D gene,V gene,CDR3 DNA,CDR3 protein
few,TRBJ2-1,NA,TRBV5-1,TGCGCCAGCAGCCCGGGTCCCTCGGCGAACAATGAGCAGTTCTTC,CASSPGPSANNEQFF
many,TRBJ2-7,TRBD1,TRBV27,TGTGCCAGCAGAGGACAGGGGCTCTACGAGCAGTACTTC,CASRGQGLYEQYF
NA,TRBJ2-4,NA,TRBV5-4,TGTGCCAGCAGCTTGGTTGACAGCCAGGACATTCAGTACTTC,CASSLVDSQDIQYF
NA,TRBJ1-2,NA,TRBV5-8,TGTGCCAGCAGCTTGGGCGCTAGGACAGCTTCTTATGGCTACACCTTC,CASSLGARTASYGYTF
NA,TRBJ2-1,TRBD1,TRBV6-5,TGTGCCAGCAGCAGGGACAGGCCTGACAATGAGCAGTTCTTC,CASSRDRPDNEQFF
few,TRBJ1-3,TRBD1,TRBV27,TGTGCCAGCAGTAAAACAGGGGCCGGAAACACCATATATTTT,CASSKTGAGNTIYF
few,TRBJ2-7,NA,TRBV6-5,TGTGCCAGCAGTTACAGTCAGGGGAGCTCCTACGAGCAGTACTTC,CASSYSQGSSYEQYF
NA,TRBJ1-5,TRBD1,TRBV7-6,TGTGCCAGCAGCTTAGCGACTTCGAGACAGGGGAATCAGCCCCAGCATTTT,CASSLATSRQGNQPQHF
NA,TRBJ2-7,TRBD2,TRBV5-1,TGCGCCAGCAGCTCCGCTGGGAGGGGACTAGCGGAAGAGCAGTACTTC,CASSSAGRGLAEEQYF
NA,TRBJ2-3,TRBD1,TRBV19,TGTGCCAGTAGTATCCGAGGACAGGGTACGAGTCGAGATACGCAGTATTTT,CASSIRGQGTSRDTQYF
few,TRBJ2-2,NA,TRBV10-3,TGTGCCACCAGGGGTGCGGGGCAGAACACCGGGGAGCTGTTTTTT,CATRGAGQNTGELFF
few,TRBJ2-6,NA,TRBV27,TGTGCCAGCAGTGCTCCGGGTAACTCTGGGGCCAACGTCCTGACTTTC,CASSAPGNSGANVLTF
NA,TRBJ1-4,NA,TRBV27,TGTGCCAGCAGTCTCCGGGATCCGGGGGATGAAAAACTGTTTTTT,CASSLRDPGDEKLFF
NA,TRBJ2-7,TRBD2,TRBV6-5,TGTGCCAGCAGCAGAAGCGGGGCTGGCTCCTACGAGCAGTACTTC,CASSRSGAGSYEQYF
few,TRBJ1-1,NA,TRBV29-1,TGCAGCGGGACGCCGACAGGTTTCAACACTGAAGCTTTCTTT,CSGTPTGFNTEAFF
few,TRBJ2-3,TRBD2,TRBV11-2,TGTGCCAGCACCTCCCCCTCGGGGGGAGATACGCAGTATTTT,CASTSPSGGDTQYF
NA,TRBJ1-5,NA,TRBV2,TGTGCCAGCAGTGCGGAGGCAGCGGGGGGTCCAAATCAGCCCCAGCATTTT,CASSAEAAGGPNQPQHF
NA,TRBJ2-2,TRBD2,TRBV9,TGTGCCAGCAGCGTAGAACTAGCGGGGAACACCGGGGAGCTGTTTTTT,CASSVELAGNTGELFF
few,TRBJ2-2,NA,TRBV19,TGTGCCAGTAGTATCCACCAGGGAACGAACACCGGGGAGCTGTTTTTT,CASSIHQGTNTGELFF
many,TRBJ2-3,TRBD2,TRBV10-3,TGTGCCATCATGGGGGGGGGAGATACGCAGTATTTT,CAIMGGGDTQYF
NA,TRBJ2-7,TRBD1,TRBV19,TGTGCCAGTAGTTCTCCCGGACAGGGCTCCTACGAGCAGTACTTC,CASSSPGQGSYEQYF
NA,TRBJ1-2,NA,TRBV19,TGTGCCACCGAGGGGGCTAACTATGGCTACACCTTC,CATEGANYGYTF
few,TRBJ2-5,TRBD2,TRBV11-2,TGTGCCAGCAGCTTAGGACTAGCGGGGGGGCCGGGACAAGAGACCCAGTACTTC,CASSLGLAGGPGQETQYF
few,TRBJ1-2,NA,TRBV11-2,TGTGCCAGCAGCTGGGGCACTGGGGTGACCACCTTC,CASSWGTGVTTF
NA,TRBJ1-1,NA,TRBV5-1,TGCGCCAGCAGCTTGGGTGCGGACACTGAAGCTTTCTTT,CASSLGADTEAFF
few,TRBJ1-1,NA,TRBV6-5,TGTGCCAGCAGTAGGTCCCGAGGCATGAACACTGAAGCTTTCTTT,CASSRSRGMNTEAFF
few,TRBJ1-5,NA,TRBV5-8,TGTGCCAGCAGCTTGTGGCAGAATCAGCCCCAGCATTTT,CASSLWQNQPQHF
NA,TRBJ2-5,TRBD1,TRBV7-7,TGTGCTAGCAGCTTAGGGACAGGGGGCTGGGAGACCCAGTACTTC,CASSLGTGGWETQYF
NA,TRBJ1-6,TRBD1,TRBV27,TGTGCCAGCAGTCCCGACGGGACAGGGCGAAATTCACCCCTCCACTTT,CASSPDGTGRNSPLHF
NA,TRBJ2-3,TRBD2,TRBV28,TGTGCCAGCAGTTTAATAGCGGGGACCACAGATACGCAGTATTTT,CASSLIAGTTDTQYF
NA,TRBJ2-3,TRBD1,TRBV15,TGTGCCACCAGCAGGAGCCTGGGACAGGGGGCCGCAGATACGCAGTATTTT,CATSRSLGQGAADTQYF
few,TRBJ2-7,TRBD1,TRBV5-5,TGTGCCAGCAGCATAGGGACAGGGGTTCGGCAGTACTTC,CASSIGTGVRQYF
many,TRBJ2-2,NA,TRBV29-1,TGCAGCGTCCTGGGACAAAAGGCCGGGGAGCTGTTTTTT,CSVLGQKAGELFF
few,TRBJ2-5,TRBD2,TRBV7-6,TGTGCCAGCAGCTTACTAGCGGGGGACGGTGGGACCCAGTACTTC,CASSLLAGDGGTQYF
few,TRBJ1-2,NA,TRBV2,TGTGCCAGCAGTGAAACTTTTTACGGGGATGGCTACACCTTC,CASSETFYGDGYTF